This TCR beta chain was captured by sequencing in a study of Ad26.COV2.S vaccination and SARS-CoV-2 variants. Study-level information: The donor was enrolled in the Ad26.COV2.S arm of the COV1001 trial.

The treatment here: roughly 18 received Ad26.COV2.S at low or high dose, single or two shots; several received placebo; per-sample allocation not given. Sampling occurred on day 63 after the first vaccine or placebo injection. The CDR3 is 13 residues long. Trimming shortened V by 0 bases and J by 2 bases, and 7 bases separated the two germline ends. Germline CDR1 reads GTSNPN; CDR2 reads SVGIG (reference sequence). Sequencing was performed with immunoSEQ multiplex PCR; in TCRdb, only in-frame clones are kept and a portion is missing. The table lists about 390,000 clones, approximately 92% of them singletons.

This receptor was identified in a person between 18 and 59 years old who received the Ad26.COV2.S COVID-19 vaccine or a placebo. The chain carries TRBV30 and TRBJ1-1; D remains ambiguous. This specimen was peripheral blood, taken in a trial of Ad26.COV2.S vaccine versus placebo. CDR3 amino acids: CAWSVRFNTEAFF. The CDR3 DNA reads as TGTGCCTGGAGTGTAAGGTTCAACACTGAAGCTTTCTTT. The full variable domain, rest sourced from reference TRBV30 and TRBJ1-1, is SQTIHQWPATLVQPVGSPLSLECTVEGTSNPNLYWYRQAAGRGLQLLFYSVGIGQISSEVPQNLSASRPQDRQFILSSKKLLLSDSGFYLCAWSVRFNTEAFFGQGTRLTVV.